This TCR beta chain was recorded in a study of glioma-infiltrating T cells. A note on this clonotype: Its antigen is still unknown.

General observations from the study: Non-neoplastic patients had below-expected tissue-blood divergence, while all gliomas exceeded expectation. Very few CDR3 sequences were shared between tissue and blood.

TCR alpha and beta CDR3 regions were amplified from RNA using iRepertoire nested multiplex PCR. Tissue mRNA or PBMC total RNA, 100-400 ng, went into one-step reverse transcription and amplification. MiXCR, run by TCRdb on the multiplex PCR reads, gives a single entry per CDR3 protein. The profile covers 100,000 to 150,000 distinct CDR3 sequences, with roughly 24% appearing a single time and 13% to 15% taken by the ten largest. V was cut by 4 bases and J by 0 bases, with 12 bases left in between. The V gene's germline CDR1 is SGHAT and CDR2 FQDESV (reference sequence). This CDR3 spans 16 amino acids. The source material was glioma tissue, nonneoplastic brain tissue, or PBMCs (not recorded which). The clonotype originates from a human donor with low-grade glioma or glioblastoma, undergoing nonglioma brain surgery, or in good health (not recorded which). The V gene is TRBV11-1, the J gene TRBJ2-2, with D unresolved. The CDR3 region has the DNA TGTGCCAGCAGCTACGTTAGAGGAACGAACACCGGGGAGCTGTTTTTT. Its protein product is CASSYVRGTNTGELFF.